This T cell receptor (beta chain) was obtained from a study of blood T cells in healthy people across ages. The length of the CDR3 is 14 residues. CDR1 is MNHNY and CDR2 is SVGAGI in the germline V gene (reference sequence). Points from the study as a whole: Whereas aged donors had fewer naive CD4+ cells, long-lived donors had more of them and higher diversity.

It was with a sample-barcoded 5' primer and a J-beta primer mix that a second PCR of roughly 6 to 12 cycles was run. Unique molecular identifiers of 12 random nucleotides labeled each cDNA. TCRdb independently ran MiXCR on the 5' RACE reads; one entry per CDR3 protein. This table holds some 710,000 distinct CDR3 sequences, more than 35% found once. This clonotype was seen just once. As yet, its antigen is unknown. A read error may account for a junction end that differs from germline. The J gene is TRBJ2-2, the V gene TRBV6-6; 9 bases are shared with TRBD2. The source of this sequence is an elderly man in good health. Sample: blood. CDR3 sequence (DNA): TGTGCCAGCAGTTGGGCGGGAGGGCCCGGGCAGCTGTTTTTT. Translated: CASSWAGGPGQLFF.